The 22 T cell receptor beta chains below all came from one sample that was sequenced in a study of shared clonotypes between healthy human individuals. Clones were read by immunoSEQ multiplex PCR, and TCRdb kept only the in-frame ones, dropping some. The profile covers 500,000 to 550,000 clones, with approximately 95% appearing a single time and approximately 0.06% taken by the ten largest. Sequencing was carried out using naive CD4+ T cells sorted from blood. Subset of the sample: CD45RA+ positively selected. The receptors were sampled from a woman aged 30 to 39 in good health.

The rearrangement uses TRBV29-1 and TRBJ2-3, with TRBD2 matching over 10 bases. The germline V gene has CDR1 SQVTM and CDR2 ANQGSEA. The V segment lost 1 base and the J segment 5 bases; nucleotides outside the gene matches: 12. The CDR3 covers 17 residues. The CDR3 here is CSVEANRLAGVVDTQYF. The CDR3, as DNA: TGCAGCGTTGAAGCTAATCGGCTAGCGGGAGTTGTAGATACGCAGTATTTT.

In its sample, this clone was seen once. Here the CDR3 reads CASSLDRGREKLFF. CDR3 DNA sequence: TGTGCCAGCAGTCTTGACAGGGGTCGGGAAAAACTGTTTTTT. The chain combines TRBV11-2 with TRBJ1-4; 8 bases line up with TRBD1. Per germline, CDR1 SGHAT and CDR2 FQNNGV. V trimming: 6 bases; J trimming: 8 bases; junction bases outside the gene matches: 8. This CDR3 has 14 residues. The full variable domain, completed using reference TRBV11-2 and TRBJ1-4, is EAGVAQSPRYKIIEKRQSVAFWCNPISGHATLYWYQQILGQGPKLLIQFQNNGVVDDSQLPKDRFSAERLKGVDSTLKIQPAKLEDSAVYLCASSLDRGREKLFFGSGTQLSVL.

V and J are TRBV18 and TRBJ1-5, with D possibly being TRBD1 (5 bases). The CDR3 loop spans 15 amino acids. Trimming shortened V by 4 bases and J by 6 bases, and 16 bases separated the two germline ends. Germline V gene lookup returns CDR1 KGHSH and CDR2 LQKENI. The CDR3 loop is CASSLDGGVGQPQHF. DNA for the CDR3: TGTGCCAGCTCACTCGACGGGGGGGTCGGTCAGCCCCAGCATTTT.

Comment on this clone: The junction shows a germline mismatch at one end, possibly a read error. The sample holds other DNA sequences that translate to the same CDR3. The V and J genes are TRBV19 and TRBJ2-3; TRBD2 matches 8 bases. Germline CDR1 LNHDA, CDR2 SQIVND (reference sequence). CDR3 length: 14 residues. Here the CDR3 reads CASSPGLETDTQYF. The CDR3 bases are TGTGCAAGTAGTCCGGGACTAGAGACAGATACGCAGTATTTT.

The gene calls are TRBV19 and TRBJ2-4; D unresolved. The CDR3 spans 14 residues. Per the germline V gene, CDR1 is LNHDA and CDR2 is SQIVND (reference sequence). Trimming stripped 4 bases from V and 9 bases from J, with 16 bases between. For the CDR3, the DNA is TGTGCCAGTAGTACGCCAGACTGGATTGGCATTCAGTACTTC. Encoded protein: CASSTPDWIGIQYF.

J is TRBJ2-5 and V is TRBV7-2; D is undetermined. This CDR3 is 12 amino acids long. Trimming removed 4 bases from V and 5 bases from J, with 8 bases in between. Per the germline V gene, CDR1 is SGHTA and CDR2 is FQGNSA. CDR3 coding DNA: TGTGCCAGCAGCTACTACCGGGAGACCCAGTACTTC. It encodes CASSYYRETQYF.

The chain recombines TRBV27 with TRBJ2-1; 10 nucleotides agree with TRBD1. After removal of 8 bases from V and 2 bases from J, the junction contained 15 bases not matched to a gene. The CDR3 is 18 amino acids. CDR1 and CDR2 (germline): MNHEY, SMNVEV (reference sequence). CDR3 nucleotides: TGTGCCAGCCATCGACTTAATACCGGGACAGGGGCCTACAATGAGCAGTTCTTC. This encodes CASHRLNTGTGAYNEQFF.

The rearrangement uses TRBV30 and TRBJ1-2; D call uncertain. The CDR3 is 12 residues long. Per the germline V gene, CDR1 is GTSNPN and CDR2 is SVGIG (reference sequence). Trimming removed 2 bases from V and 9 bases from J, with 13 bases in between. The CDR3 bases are TGTGCCTGGAGTCACGCCGGTCTGAGCTACACCTTC. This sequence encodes CAWSHAGLSYTF.

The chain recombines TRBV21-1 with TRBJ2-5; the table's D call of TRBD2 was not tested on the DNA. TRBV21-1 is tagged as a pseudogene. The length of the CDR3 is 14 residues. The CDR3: CASSILAGSKTQYF. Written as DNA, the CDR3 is TGTGCCAGCAGCATACTAGCGGGATCGAAGACCCAGTACTTC.

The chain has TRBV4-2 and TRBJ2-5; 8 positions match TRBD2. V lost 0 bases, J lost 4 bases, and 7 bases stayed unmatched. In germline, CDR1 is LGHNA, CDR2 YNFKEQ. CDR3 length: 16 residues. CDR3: CASSQEGHREGETQYF. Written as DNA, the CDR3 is TGTGCCAGCAGCCAAGAGGGGCATCGGGAGGGAGAGACCCAGTACTTC.

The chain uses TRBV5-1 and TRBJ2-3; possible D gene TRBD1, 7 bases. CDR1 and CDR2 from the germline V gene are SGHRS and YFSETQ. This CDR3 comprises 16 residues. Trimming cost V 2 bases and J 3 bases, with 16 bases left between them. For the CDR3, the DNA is TGCGCCAGCAGCTTACCGCGCCAGGGGGGTACAGATACGCAGTATTTT. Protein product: CASSLPRQGGTDTQYF.

The CDR3 DNA is TGTGCCAGCAGCGTTACCCCCACAGGCAGCGAGACCCAGTACTTC. Its protein product is CASSVTPTGSETQYF. The chain combines TRBV7-7 with TRBJ2-5; D might be TRBD1 (5 bases). CDR1 SSHAT and CDR2 FNYEAQ come from the germline V gene (reference sequence). CDR3 size: 15 residues. V was shortened by 5 bases and J by 5 bases, with 18 bases between the two germline ends.

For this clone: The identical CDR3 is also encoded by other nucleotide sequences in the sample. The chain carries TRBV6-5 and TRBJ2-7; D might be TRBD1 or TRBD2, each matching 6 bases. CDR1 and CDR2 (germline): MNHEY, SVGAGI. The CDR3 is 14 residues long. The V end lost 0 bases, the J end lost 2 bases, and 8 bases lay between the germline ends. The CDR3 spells CASSYSGGPYEQYF. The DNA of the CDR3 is TGTGCCAGCAGTTACTCGGGGGGCCCCTACGAGCAGTACTTC.

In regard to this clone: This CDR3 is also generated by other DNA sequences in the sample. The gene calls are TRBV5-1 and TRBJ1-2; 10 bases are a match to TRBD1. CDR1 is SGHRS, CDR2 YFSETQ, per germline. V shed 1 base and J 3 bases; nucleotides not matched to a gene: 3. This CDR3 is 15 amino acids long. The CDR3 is CASSLRGTGDYGYTF. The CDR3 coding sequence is TGCGCCAGCAGCTTGCGGGGGACAGGGGACTATGGCTACACCTTC.

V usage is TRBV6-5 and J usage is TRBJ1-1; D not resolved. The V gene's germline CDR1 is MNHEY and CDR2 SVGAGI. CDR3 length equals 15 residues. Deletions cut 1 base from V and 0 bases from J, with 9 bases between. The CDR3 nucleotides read TGTGCCAGCAGTTACTTTGCGGAACTGAACACTGAAGCTTTCTTT. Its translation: CASSYFAELNTEAFF.

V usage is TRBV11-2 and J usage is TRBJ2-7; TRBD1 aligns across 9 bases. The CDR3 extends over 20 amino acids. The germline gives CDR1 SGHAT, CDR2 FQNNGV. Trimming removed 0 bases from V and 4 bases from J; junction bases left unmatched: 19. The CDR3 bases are TGTGCCAGCAGCTTAGAATCCGGGACAGGGAGCGTCTGGCAGTTTTACGAGCAGTACTTC. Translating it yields CASSLESGTGSVWQFYEQYF.

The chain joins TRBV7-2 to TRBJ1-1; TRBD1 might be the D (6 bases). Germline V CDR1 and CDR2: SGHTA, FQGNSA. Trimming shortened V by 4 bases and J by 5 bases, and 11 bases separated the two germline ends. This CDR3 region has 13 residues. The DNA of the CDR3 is TGTGCCAGCAGCTACACAGGGTGGACTGAAGCTTTCTTT. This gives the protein CASSYTGWTEAFF.

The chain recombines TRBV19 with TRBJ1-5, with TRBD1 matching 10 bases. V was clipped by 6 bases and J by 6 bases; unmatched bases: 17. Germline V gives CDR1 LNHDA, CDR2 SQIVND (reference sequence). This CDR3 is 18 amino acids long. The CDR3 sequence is CASSRRSDRGGPGQPQHF. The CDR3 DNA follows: TGTGCCAGTAGCCGGAGGTCGGACAGGGGGGGGCCTGGTCAGCCCCAGCATTTT.

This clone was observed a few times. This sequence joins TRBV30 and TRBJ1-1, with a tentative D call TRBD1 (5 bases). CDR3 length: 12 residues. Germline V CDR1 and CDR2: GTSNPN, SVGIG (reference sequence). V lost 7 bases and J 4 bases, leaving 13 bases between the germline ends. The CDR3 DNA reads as TGTGCCTCCCAAGGGGTGGGCACTGAAGCTTTCTTT. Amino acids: CASQGVGTEAFF. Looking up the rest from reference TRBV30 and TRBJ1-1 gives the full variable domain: SQTIHQWPATLVQPVGSPLSLECTVEGTSNPNLYWYRQAAGRGLQLLFYSVGIGQISSEVPQNLSASRPQDRQFILSSKKLLLSDSGFYLCASQGVGTEAFFGQGTRLTVV.

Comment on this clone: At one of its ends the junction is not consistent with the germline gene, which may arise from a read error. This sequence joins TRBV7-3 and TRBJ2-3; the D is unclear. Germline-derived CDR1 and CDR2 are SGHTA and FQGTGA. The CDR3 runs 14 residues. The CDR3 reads CASSLTASTDTQYF. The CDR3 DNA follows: TGTGCCAGCAGCCTAACGGCCAGCACAGATACGCAGTATTTT.

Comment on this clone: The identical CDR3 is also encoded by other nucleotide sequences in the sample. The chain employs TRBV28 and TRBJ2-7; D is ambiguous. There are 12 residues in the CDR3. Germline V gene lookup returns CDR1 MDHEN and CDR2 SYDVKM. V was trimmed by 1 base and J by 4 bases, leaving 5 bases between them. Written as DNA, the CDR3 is TGTGCCAGCAGTTTATACGGTTACGAGCAGTACTTC. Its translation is CASSLYGYEQYF.

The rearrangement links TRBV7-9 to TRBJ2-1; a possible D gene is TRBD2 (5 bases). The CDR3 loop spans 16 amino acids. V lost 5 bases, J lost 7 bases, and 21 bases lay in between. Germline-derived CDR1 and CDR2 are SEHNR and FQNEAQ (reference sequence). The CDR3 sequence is CASSTLGVTRGNEQFF. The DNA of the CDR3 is TGTGCCAGCAGCACCCTCGGGGTCACCCGTGGAAATGAGCAGTTCTTC.